The next 20 T cell receptor beta chains were all read from a single sample in a study of T cell responses to AZD1222 COVID-19 vaccine. The data were produced by immunoSEQ multiplex PCR, yet TCRdb's version contains in-frame clones alone and is incomplete. In the table there are 95,000 to 100,000 clones, about nine tenths of which are singletons. The sample consisted of peripheral blood, taken on day 0 of AZD1222 vaccination. Receptor source: an adult in good health.

This clone showed up just a few times. This chain joins TRBV4-1 and TRBJ2-2; possibly TRBD1 for D (6 bases). Germline assignment: CDR1 MGHRA and CDR2 YSYEKL. V gave up 2 bases and J gave up 6 bases, with 7 bases separating them. This CDR3 is 13 amino acids long. In DNA form, the CDR3 reads TGCGCCAGCAGCCAAAACAGGGCCGGGGAGCTGTTTTTT. It specifies CASSQNRAGELFF.

V gene TRBV18 combines with J gene TRBJ2-3; D is possibly TRBD2 (6 bases). This CDR3 has 15 amino acids. Per germline, CDR1 KGHSH and CDR2 LQKENI. V shed 2 bases and J shed 2 bases, with 11 bases lying between them. The CDR3 spells CASSPSAGPTDTQYF. Here the CDR3 DNA reads TGTGCCAGCTCACCATCCGCGGGGCCCACAGATACGCAGTATTTT. Full variable domain (outside the CDR3, taken from reference TRBV18 and TRBJ2-3): NAGVMQNPRHLVRRRGQEARLRCSPMKGHSHVYWYRQLPEEGLKFMVYLQKENIIDESGMPKERFSAEFPKEGPSILRIQQVVRGDSAAYFCASSPSAGPTDTQYFGPGTRLTVL.

This clone was counted once. The chain recombines TRBV3-1 (or the pseudogene TRBV3-2) with TRBJ1-4; a possible D gene is TRBD1 (6 bases). The CDR3 totals 15 residues. CDR1 is LGHDT, CDR2 YNNKEL, per germline (reference sequence). V shed 4 bases and J shed 5 bases, with 14 bases lying between them. Here the CDR3 reads CASSPPTGGNEKLFF. Here the CDR3 DNA reads TGTGCCAGCAGCCCACCGACAGGTGGGAATGAAAAACTGTTTTTT.

V and J are TRBV7-8 and TRBJ1-5; D remains unclear. The CDR3 is 16 residues long. CDR1 and CDR2 from the germline V gene are SGHVS and FQNEAQ. V was pared by 6 bases and J by 2 bases, with 17 bases between. The CDR3 loop reads CASSSSVGAGNQPQHF. As DNA, the CDR3 is TGTGCCAGCAGTTCATCGGTGGGTGCGGGCAATCAGCCCCAGCATTTT.

The V gene is TRBV2, the J gene TRBJ1-2; D remains ambiguous. V lost 2 bases to trimming and J lost 8 bases, with 12 bases between them. This CDR3 contains 13 residues. Germline V gives CDR1 SNHLY, CDR2 FYNNEI. Written as DNA, the CDR3 is TGTGCCAGCAGTGAATCCGGAGCCGGGGGCTACACCTTC. This sequence encodes CASSESGAGGYTF.

V gene TRBV4-2 combines with J gene TRBJ2-2, with D perhaps TRBD1 (6 bases). Germline loops: CDR1 LGHNA, CDR2 YNFKEQ. The CDR3 runs 16 residues. Between the trimmed V and J ends, which lost 0 bases and 4 bases, there was a span of 12 bases. The DNA of the CDR3 is TGTGCCAGCAGCCAAGATACGGGACAACTCACCGGGGAGCTGTTTTTT. Encoded protein: CASSQDTGQLTGELFF.

The chain couples TRBV7-6 to TRBJ1-1; D call uncertain. From germline, CDR1 is SGHVS and CDR2 FNYEAQ. CDR3 length equals 11 residues. V was trimmed by 6 bases and J by 4 bases, leaving 6 bases between them. Here the CDR3 reads CASSPFTEAFF. In DNA, the CDR3 is TGTGCCAGCAGTCCATTCACTGAAGCTTTCTTT.

The chain has TRBV4-1 and TRBJ1-1, with a tentative D call TRBD1 (6 bases). Germline values: CDR1 MGHRA, CDR2 YSYEKL. This CDR3 spans 14 amino acids. Trimming left V 8 bases short and J 8 bases short, with 21 bases between. This CDR3 reads CASGQQGFLQEAFF. The DNA of the CDR3 is TGCGCCAGCGGACAACAGGGTTTTCTTCAGGAAGCTTTCTTT.

The rearrangement uses TRBV2 and TRBJ2-1, with D perhaps assigned TRBD1 or TRBD2 (6 bases each). V lost 6 bases to trimming and J lost 7 bases, with 10 bases between them. Germline V gene sequence: CDR1 SNHLY, CDR2 FYNNEI. There are 12 residues in the CDR3. For the CDR3, the DNA is TGTGCCAGCAGAAAGGGGGGAAATGAGCAGTTCTTC. Amino acids: CASRKGGNEQFF.

The V and J genes are TRBV6-6 and TRBJ1-2; D unclear. CDR1 is MNHNY, CDR2 SVGAGI, per germline (reference sequence). V was shortened by 0 bases and J by 4 bases, with 9 bases between the two germline ends. This CDR3 is 14 amino acids long. CDR3 amino acids: CASSYSVRGYGYTF. The DNA of the CDR3 is TGTGCCAGCAGTTACTCGGTTAGAGGCTATGGCTACACCTTC.

The V gene is TRBV9, the J gene TRBJ1-3; D uncertain. The CDR3 length is 15 residues. CDR1 and CDR2 (germline): SGDLS, YYNGEE. Trimming pared 3 bases from V and 0 bases from J, leaving 10 bases between. CDR3 residues: CASSGDGSSGNTIYF. DNA of the CDR3: TGTGCCAGCAGCGGAGACGGGAGCTCTGGAAACACCATATATTTT.

This chain joins TRBV2 and TRBJ1-5; 8 bases fit TRBD1. V trimming: 6 bases; J trimming: 7 bases; junction bases outside the gene matches: 5. The CDR3 spans 13 residues. In germline, CDR1 is SNHLY, CDR2 FYNNEI. The CDR3 loop is CASSTGGWQPQHF. CDR3 DNA sequence: TGTGCCAGCAGCACAGGGGGTTGGCAGCCCCAGCATTTT. Together with reference TRBV2 and TRBJ1-5, the CDR3 gives the full variable domain: EPEVTQTPSHQVTQMGQEVILRCVPISNHLYFYWYRQILGQKVEFLVSFYNNEISEKSEIFDDQFSVERPDGSNFTLKIRSTKLEDSAMYFCASSTGGWQPQHFGDGTRLSIL.

The CDR3 is CASTPGTGNTIYF. The CDR3, as DNA: TGCGCCAGCACCCCAGGGACTGGAAACACCATATATTTT. The genes are TRBV10-2 and TRBJ1-3; the D gene is possibly TRBD1 (5 bases). The V end was cut by 7 bases, the J end by 2 bases, with 9 bases between. Germline CDR1 WSHSY, CDR2 SAAADI. CDR3 length: 13 amino acids.

The chain joins TRBV5-1 to TRBJ1-2, with TRBD1 matching over 7 bases. The CDR3 covers 13 residues. The V segment lost 3 bases and the J segment 8 bases; nucleotides outside the gene matches: 7. The germline CDR1 and CDR2 sequences are SGHRS and YFSETQ. CDR3 sequence reads: CASSYDRESGYTF. The CDR3 nucleotides are TGCGCCAGCAGCTACGACAGGGAAAGCGGCTACACCTTC.

V and J are TRBV7-8 and TRBJ2-2; possible D gene TRBD2, 6 bases. V was pared by 2 bases and J by 4 bases, with 11 bases between. Germline lookup yields CDR1 SGHVS and CDR2 FQNEAQ. There are 15 residues in the CDR3. The CDR3 coding sequence is TGTGCCAGCAGCTTACCCCTCGGGGGCACCGGGGAGCTGTTTTTT. It codes for CASSLPLGGTGELFF.

This clone has just a few counts. J is TRBJ2-1 and V is TRBV2, with 11 nucleotides matching TRBD2. Germline assignment: CDR1 SNHLY and CDR2 FYNNEI. The length of the CDR3 is 15 residues. Trimming removed 6 bases from V and 7 bases from J; junction bases left unmatched: 8. The CDR3 loop reads CASRRGTSGLNEQFF. DNA for the CDR3: TGTGCCAGCAGGCGCGGGACTAGCGGTTTGAATGAGCAGTTCTTC. Full variable domain (missing parts from reference TRBV2 and TRBJ2-1): EPEVTQTPSHQVTQMGQEVILRCVPISNHLYFYWYRQILGQKVEFLVSFYNNEISEKSEIFDDQFSVERPDGSNFTLKIRSTKLEDSAMYFCASRRGTSGLNEQFFGPGTRLTVL.

V and J are TRBV11-1 and TRBJ2-1; D ambiguous. The CDR3 runs 12 residues. V lost 5 bases, J lost 4 bases, and 6 bases lay in between. CDR1 is SGHAT and CDR2 is FQDESV in the germline V gene (reference sequence). DNA of the CDR3: TGTGCCAGCAGCCCCCCGTACAATGAGCAGTTCTTC. Amino acid sequence: CASSPPYNEQFF.

The J gene is TRBJ1-2, the V gene TRBV4-1; a possible D gene is TRBD1 (5 bases). V lost 5 bases and J lost 3, with 13 bases in between. CDR3 length: 14 residues. Germline V gene sequence: CDR1 MGHRA, CDR2 YSYEKL. In DNA, the CDR3 is TGCGCCAGCAGCTTACAGGTCGGAGACTATGGCTACACCTTC. Its protein is CASSLQVGDYGYTF.

This sequence joins TRBV6-8 and TRBJ2-2; D gene uncertain. Trimming removed 1 base at V and 1 base at J, with 4 bases between. The germline V gene has CDR1 MNHGY and CDR2 SAAAGT. The CDR3 runs 14 residues. This CDR3 reads CASSYLLNTGELFF. Written as DNA, the CDR3 is TGTGCCAGCAGTTACTTGTTGAACACCGGGGAGCTGTTTTTT.

J is TRBJ1-4 and V is TRBV11-1; 8 bases are shared with TRBD1. V trimming: 5 bases; J trimming: 4 bases; junction bases outside the gene matches: 6. In germline, CDR1 is SGHAT, CDR2 FQDESV (reference sequence). The length of the CDR3 is 15 residues. CDR3 residues: CASSPQGAVNEKLFF. The CDR3 DNA reads as TGTGCCAGCAGCCCTCAGGGGGCCGTTAATGAAAAACTGTTTTTT.